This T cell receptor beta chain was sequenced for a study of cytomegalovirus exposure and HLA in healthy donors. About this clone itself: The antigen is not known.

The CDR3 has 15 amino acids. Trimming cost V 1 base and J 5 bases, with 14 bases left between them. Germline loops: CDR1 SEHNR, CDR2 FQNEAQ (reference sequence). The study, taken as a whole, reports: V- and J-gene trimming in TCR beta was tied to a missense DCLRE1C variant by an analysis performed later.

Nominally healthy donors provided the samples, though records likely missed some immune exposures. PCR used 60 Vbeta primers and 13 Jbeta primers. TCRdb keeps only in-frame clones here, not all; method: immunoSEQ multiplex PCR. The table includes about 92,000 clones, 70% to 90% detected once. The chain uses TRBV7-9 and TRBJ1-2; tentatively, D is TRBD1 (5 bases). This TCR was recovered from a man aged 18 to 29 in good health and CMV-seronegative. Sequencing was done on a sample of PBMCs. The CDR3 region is CASSLGPGREYGYTF. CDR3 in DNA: TGTGCCAGCAGCTTAGGTCCGGGACGGGAGTATGGCTACACCTTC.